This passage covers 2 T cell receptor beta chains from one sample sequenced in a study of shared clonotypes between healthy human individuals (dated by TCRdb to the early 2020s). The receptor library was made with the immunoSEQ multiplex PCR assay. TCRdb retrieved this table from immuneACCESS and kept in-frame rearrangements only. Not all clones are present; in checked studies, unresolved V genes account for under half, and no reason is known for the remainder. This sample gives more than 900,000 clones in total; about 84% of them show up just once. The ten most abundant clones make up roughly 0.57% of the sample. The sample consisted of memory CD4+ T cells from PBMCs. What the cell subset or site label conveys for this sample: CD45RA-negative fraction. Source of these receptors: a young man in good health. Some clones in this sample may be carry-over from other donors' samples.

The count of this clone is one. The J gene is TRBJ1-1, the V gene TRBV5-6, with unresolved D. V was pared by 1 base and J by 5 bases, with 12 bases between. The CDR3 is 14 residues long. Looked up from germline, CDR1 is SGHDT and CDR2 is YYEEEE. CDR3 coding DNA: TGTGCCAGCAGCTTGTTTGGTGTTTGGACTGAAGCTTTCTTT. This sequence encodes CASSLFGVWTEAFF.

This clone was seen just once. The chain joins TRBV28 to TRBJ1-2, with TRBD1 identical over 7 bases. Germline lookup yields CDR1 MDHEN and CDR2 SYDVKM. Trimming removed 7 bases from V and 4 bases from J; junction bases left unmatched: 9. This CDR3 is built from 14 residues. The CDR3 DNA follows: TGTGCCAGCATGCTGGGACAGAATACCTATGGCTACACCTTC. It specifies CASMLGQNTYGYTF.